This T cell receptor (beta chain) was identified during a study of shared T cell receptors in the human thymus. This CDR3 has 18 residues. CDR1 WNHNN and CDR2 SYGVQD come from the germline V gene (reference sequence). Trimming at V came to 3 bases and at J to 7 bases, leaving 9 bases not matched to a gene. Profiling relied on immunoSEQ multiplex PCR, and the TCRdb table lists in-frame clones only, not all of them. This table has a few hundred thousand clones, around 93% appearing once. Sequenced: thymocytes. The sequence was collected from a human donor. The rearrangement uses TRBV10-1 and TRBJ2-1; 16 bases agree with TRBD2. CDR3 coding DNA: TGCGCCAGCAGTGATCCTAGGGGGACTAGCGGGAGGGGGAATGAGCAGTTCTTC. Its translation: CASSDPRGTSGRGNEQFF.